These 22 T cell receptor beta chains were all obtained from the same sample, sequenced in a study of T cell responses to AZD1222 COVID-19 vaccine. TCRdb keeps only in-frame clones here, not all; method: immunoSEQ multiplex PCR. The data hold 140,000 or so clones, with around 88% observed a single time. Sample: peripheral blood, taken on day 0 of AZD1222 vaccination. Receptor source: an adult in good health.

This rearrangement joins TRBV27 to TRBJ1-6, with D tentatively TRBD1 (6 bases). Germline V gives CDR1 MNHEY, CDR2 SMNVEV (reference sequence). V dropped 5 bases and J dropped 10 bases, with 15 bases sitting between them. This CDR3 is 14 amino acids long. The CDR3 nucleotides read TGTGCCAGCAGTCCGACAGGTTCTAGATCACCCCTCCACTTT. Translated: CASSPTGSRSPLHF.

V usage is TRBV3-1 (or the pseudogene TRBV3-2) and J usage is TRBJ1-4; D is undetermined. The germline gives CDR1 LGHDT, CDR2 YNNKEL (reference sequence). V was pared by 1 base and J by 5 bases, with 11 bases between. The CDR3 has 15 amino acids. The DNA of the CDR3 is TGTGCCAGCAGCCAAGCAGGCCAGATGAATGAAAAACTGTTTTTT. It specifies CASSQAGQMNEKLFF.

The chain has TRBV30 and TRBJ2-1, with D perhaps TRBD2 (5 bases). Trimming removed 0 bases at V and 2 bases at J, with 11 bases between. This CDR3 spans 15 amino acids. Germline CDR1 is GTSNPN and CDR2 is SVGIG (reference sequence). Written as DNA, the CDR3 is TGTGCCTGGAGTGTAGGTGACGGGGCCTACAATGAGCAGTTCTTC. Its protein is CAWSVGDGAYNEQFF. Full variable domain (remainder filled in from reference TRBV30 and TRBJ2-1): SQTIHQWPATLVQPVGSPLSLECTVEGTSNPNLYWYRQAAGRGLQLLFYSVGIGQISSEVPQNLSASRPQDRQFILSSKKLLLSDSGFYLCAWSVGDGAYNEQFFGPGTRLTVL.

V and J are TRBV28 and TRBJ2-5; no firm D call. This CDR3 region has 11 residues. The ends were cut back, 11 bases at V and 3 bases at J, with 10 bases in the middle. Germline lookup yields CDR1 MDHEN and CDR2 SYDVKM. CDR3 coding DNA: TGTGCCTCCTCCTCGAAAGAGACCCAGTACTTC. It translates to CASSSKETQYF.

The chain carries TRBV7-9 and TRBJ1-1; D is unclear. The CDR3 length is 14 residues. Germline V CDR1 and CDR2: SEHNR, FQNEAQ (reference sequence). With 1 base removed from V and 1 base from J, the gap between germline ends came to 7 bases. The CDR3 spells CASSLGGANTEAFF. As DNA, the CDR3 is TGTGCCAGCAGCTTAGGAGGTGCGAACACTGAAGCTTTCTTT.

In nucleotides, the CDR3 is TGTGCCAGCAGCTTAGAGGAAGGGGGCGCGTACGAGCAGTACTTC. Its protein product is CASSLEEGGAYEQYF. The chain recombines TRBV7-8 with TRBJ2-7, with 7 bases that match TRBD1. CDR1 and CDR2 from the germline V gene are SGHVS and FQNEAQ. The CDR3 is 15 amino acids. V dropped 1 base and J dropped 4; count of bases not matched to a gene: 7.

The CDR3 spells CSVWPGGYNEQFF. Here the CDR3 DNA reads TGCAGCGTTTGGCCGGGGGGGTACAATGAGCAGTTCTTC. The chain couples TRBV29-1 to TRBJ2-1, with 8 bases identical to TRBD2. J was trimmed by 4 bases and V by 5 bases; bases with no gene match: 4. The CDR3 runs 13 residues. Germline CDR1 and CDR2: SQVTM and ANQGSEA.

The V and J genes are TRBV19 and TRBJ2-2; D perhaps matches TRBD2 (5 bases). V lost 4 bases to trimming and J lost 6 bases, with 9 bases between them. This CDR3 contains 13 residues. Germline loops: CDR1 LNHDA, CDR2 SQIVND (reference sequence). The CDR3: CASSTTGSGELFF. The CDR3 DNA is TGTGCCAGTAGTACGACGGGATCCGGGGAGCTGTTTTTT.

The chain carries TRBV28 and TRBJ2-2; D is unresolved. CDR3 length equals 13 residues. Germline assignment: CDR1 MDHEN and CDR2 SYDVKM. Trimming removed 8 bases at V and 2 bases at J, with 9 bases between. The CDR3 loop is CASRDGNTGELFF. CDR3 sequence (DNA): TGTGCCAGCCGAGACGGAAACACCGGGGAGCTGTTTTTT.

This clone was seen a handful of times. CDR3 DNA: TGTGCCAGCTTTCGGGACTGGGAGAACACTGAAGCTTTCTTT. Encoded protein: CASFRDWENTEAFF. The rearrangement uses TRBV6-5 and TRBJ1-1, with a tentative D call TRBD1 (5 bases). The CDR3 covers 14 residues. Germline assignment: CDR1 MNHEY and CDR2 SVGAGI. Trimming stripped 8 bases from V and 1 base from J, with 14 bases between.

This chain joins TRBV4-3 and TRBJ2-5, with no clear D. The CDR3 covers 14 residues. Trimming shortened V by 0 bases and J by 4 bases, and 9 bases separated the two germline ends. Germline values: CDR1 LGHNA, CDR2 YSLEER. As DNA, the CDR3 is TGCGCCAGCAGCCAAGACGGATGGACAGAGACCCAGTACTTC. It is translated as CASSQDGWTETQYF.

The rearrangement joins TRBV11-2 to TRBJ1-2; 10 nucleotides match TRBD1. The V gene's germline CDR1 is SGHAT and CDR2 FQNNGV. This CDR3 is 15 amino acids long. J lost 6 bases, V lost 0 bases, and 4 bases had no gene match. The CDR3 spells CASSLEGQGLHGYTF. The CDR3 DNA reads TGTGCCAGCAGCTTAGAGGGACAGGGGCTCCATGGCTACACCTTC.

This clone was detected once. This sequence joins TRBV2 and TRBJ2-1; a possible D gene is TRBD1 (5 bases). Looked up from germline, CDR1 is SNHLY and CDR2 is FYNNEI. The ends were cut back, 6 bases at V and 12 bases at J, with 15 bases in the middle. The length of the CDR3 is 12 residues. The CDR3 spells CASSRRIGVQFF. DNA for the CDR3: TGTGCCAGCAGCCGAAGGATAGGGGTGCAGTTCTTC.

The gene calls are TRBV7-8 and TRBJ2-7; 7 nucleotides line up with TRBD2. The CDR3 totals 15 residues. Germline V lookup: CDR1 SGHVS, CDR2 FQNEAQ. With 1 base clipped from V and 4 bases from J, the junction kept 7 bases outside the gene matches. CDR3 loop: CASSLVPGGLYEQYF. CDR3 coding DNA: TGTGCCAGCAGCTTAGTCCCGGGGGGACTATACGAGCAGTACTTC.

The V and J genes are TRBV19 and TRBJ1-4, with unresolved D. CDR1 and CDR2 (germline): LNHDA, SQIVND (reference sequence). This CDR3 has 10 amino acids. V dropped 10 bases and J dropped 7 bases, with 7 bases sitting between them. The CDR3 DNA sequence: TGTGCCACGGAACGTGAAAAACTGTTTTTT. Translating it yields CATEREKLFF.

J is TRBJ2-2 and V is TRBV28; D unclear. CDR1 is MDHEN and CDR2 is SYDVKM in the germline V gene. This CDR3 is 15 amino acids long. V was cut by 1 base and J by 7 bases, with 13 bases left in between. The CDR3 here is CASSLFGVASGELFF. The CDR3 region has the DNA TGTGCCAGCAGTTTATTCGGTGTGGCGAGCGGGGAGCTGTTTTTT.

This sequence joins TRBV6-1 and TRBJ2-1, with D perhaps TRBD2 (5 bases). Trimming stripped 0 bases from V and 7 bases from J, with 10 bases between. Germline-derived CDR1 and CDR2 are MNHNS and SASEGT. This CDR3 contains 14 residues. In DNA form, the CDR3 reads TGTGCCAGCAGTGAAGCTGGCAGACTAAATGAGCAGTTCTTC. It yields the protein CASSEAGRLNEQFF.

J is TRBJ2-5 and V is TRBV5-1; the match to TRBD1 covers 8 bases. V lost 0 bases, J lost 3 bases, and 4 bases stayed unmatched. The CDR3 runs 15 residues. Germline V gene data show CDR1 as SGHRS and CDR2 as YFSETQ. CDR3 loop: CASSLGDRQEETQYF. As DNA, the CDR3 is TGCGCCAGCAGCTTGGGGGACAGGCAGGAAGAGACCCAGTACTTC.

The chain uses TRBV5-4 and TRBJ2-6, with 7 positions matching TRBD1. Germline loops: CDR1 SGHNT, CDR2 YYREEE (reference sequence). With 2 bases clipped from V and 2 bases from J, the junction kept 1 base outside the gene matches. The length of the CDR3 is 15 residues. The CDR3 nucleotides are TGTGCCAGCAGCTTAGACAGGGCTGGGGCCAACGTCCTGACTTTC. It codes for CASSLDRAGANVLTF.

This clone has more than one count but fewer than ten. The chain uses TRBV19 and TRBJ2-7; D possibly corresponds to TRBD1 (5 bases). This CDR3 is 16 amino acids long. The V end was cut by 2 bases, the J end by 2 bases, with 16 bases between. Germline loops: CDR1 LNHDA, CDR2 SQIVND (reference sequence). The CDR3 coding sequence is TGTGCCAGTAGTATAAGGGGTGGCGGCAGAACCTACGAGCAGTACTTC. It is translated as CASSIRGGGRTYEQYF.

This chain links TRBV3-1 (or the pseudogene TRBV3-2) with TRBJ2-4; D perhaps matches TRBD2 (5 bases). Trimming removed 3 bases at V and 0 bases at J, with 12 bases between. CDR1 and CDR2 (germline): LGHDT, YNNKEL (reference sequence). There are 16 residues in the CDR3. The CDR3 protein is CASSHSGSLAKNIQYF. The CDR3 DNA is TGTGCCAGCAGCCACAGCGGATCCTTAGCCAAAAACATTCAGTACTTC.

The chain has TRBV14 and TRBJ2-7, with D possibly called TRBD1 or TRBD2 (5 bases each). Per germline, CDR1 SGHDN and CDR2 FVKESK. The CDR3 length is 16 residues. Trimming shortened V by 1 base and J by 0 bases, and 13 bases separated the two germline ends. The DNA for the CDR3 is TGTGCCAGCAGCCAAGCGGGACGTTGGAGCTCCTACGAGCAGTACTTC. Translation gives CASSQAGRWSSYEQYF.